One T cell receptor beta chain is described in this entry. Its target is not known. The data originate from a study of cytomegalovirus exposure and HLA in healthy donors. Study findings and constraints: The study recorded about 160 TCR beta chains that were cytomegalovirus-associated.

The PCR was carried out with 60 Vbeta primers and 13 Jbeta primers. TCRdb keeps only in-frame clones here, not all; method: immunoSEQ multiplex PCR. Seen in this sample are around 46,000 clones; the ten most common clones hold under 1.3%. CDR3 length: 14 amino acids. CDR1 KGHSH and CDR2 LQKENI come from the germline V gene. V shed 4 bases and J shed 0 bases, with 9 bases lying between them. The source of this sequence is a middle-aged woman in good health and CMV-seronegative. Input material: PBMCs. The chain has TRBV18 and TRBJ1-1, with TRBD1 as a possible D gene (6 bases). CDR3 residues: CASSLTGMNTEAFF. DNA for the CDR3: TGTGCCAGCTCACTTACAGGGATGAACACTGAAGCTTTCTTT. Full variable domain (outside the CDR3, taken from reference TRBV18 and TRBJ1-1): NAGVMQNPRHLVRRRGQEARLRCSPMKGHSHVYWYRQLPEEGLKFMVYLQKENIIDESGMPKERFSAEFPKEGPSILRIQQVVRGDSAAYFCASSLTGMNTEAFFGQGTRLTVV.